Given below is one TCR beta chain in context. As yet, its antigen is unknown. PBMCs stemmed from 10 ml fresh peripheral blood. What was amplified from RNA transcripts were TCR beta CDR3 regions. HTBI primers were employed in a first-round RT-PCR of the TCR CDR3. MiXCR was run by TCRdb on the multiplex PCR reads, yielding one entry per CDR3 protein. The data contain 730,000 or so distinct CDR3 sequences, approximately 19% of them singletons. The data originate from a study of T cells in Graves' hyperthyroidism and ophthalmopathy. About the study: Blood from the periphery was taken at initial diagnosis, before any treatment. Overall study results and limits: Ophthalmopathy was predicted by the model a median of roughly 6.6 months ahead of onset.

V trimming: 7 bases; J trimming: 2 bases; junction bases outside the gene matches: 5. The V gene's germline CDR1 is KGHDR and CDR2 SFDVKD. This CDR3 has 15 amino acids. V usage is TRBV24-1 and J usage is TRBJ2-3, with 10 bases that match TRBD1. Sequencing was performed on blood. The origin of this receptor is a woman between 50 and 59 years old with Graves' hyperthyroidism that later progressed to Graves' ophthalmopathy. CDR3: CATSPGQGITDTQYF. The CDR3 bases are TGTGCCACCAGCCCGGGACAGGGGATCACAGATACGCAGTATTTT.